The 9 T cell receptor beta chains below all came from one sample that was sequenced in a study of shared clonotypes between healthy human individuals. The method was immunoSEQ multiplex PCR; TCRdb's version includes in-frame clones alone and lacks a portion of them. The sample yields roughly 1,100,000 clones, 75% seen once. Material for sequencing was memory CD4+ T cells sorted from blood. The subset: CD45RA-negative fraction. These receptors originate from a man between 18 and 29 years old in good health.

This sequence joins TRBV4-1 and TRBJ2-7; D gene unclear. CDR3 length: 13 residues. Trimming removed 4 bases at V and 5 bases at J, with 12 bases between. The germline gives CDR1 MGHRA, CDR2 YSYEKL. As DNA, the CDR3 is TGCGCCAGCAGCCCTTTCTGGCTCGACGAGCAGTACTTC. Its protein product is CASSPFWLDEQYF.

This clone occurred once. V gene TRBV6-1 combines with J gene TRBJ2-2; D remains unclear. Trimming removed 0 bases at V and 7 bases at J, with 12 bases between. CDR3 size: 15 residues. CDR1 is MNHNS, CDR2 SASEGT, per germline. The CDR3 spells CASSEAVGLSGELFF. The CDR3 DNA reads TGTGCCAGCAGTGAAGCGGTCGGCCTCAGCGGGGAGCTGTTTTTT.

This chain uses TRBV27 with TRBJ1-2; 9 bases agree with TRBD1. CDR1 and CDR2 from the germline V gene are MNHEY and SMNVEV (reference sequence). The CDR3 sequence is 16 residues long. V lost 5 bases and J lost 5; bases outside the gene matches: 12. Here the CDR3 DNA reads TGTGCCAGCAGTCCGACCTTAACGACAGGGGGTTATGGCTACACCTTC. Protein: CASSPTLTTGGYGYTF.

This clone appeared a few times. The chain uses TRBV11-2 and TRBJ1-5, with no clear D. The V and J ends lost 5 bases and 1 base respectively, with 9 bases between them. CDR1 and CDR2 from the germline V gene are SGHAT and FQNNGV. The CDR3 is made up of 14 amino acids. CDR3 bases: TGTGCCAGCAGCACCGACGGAAGCAATCAGCCCCAGCATTTT. Translated, it gives CASSTDGSNQPQHF.

V usage is TRBV30 and J usage is TRBJ2-2; D is undetermined. CDR1 is GTSNPN, CDR2 SVGIG, per germline (reference sequence). The V end was cut by 0 bases, the J end by 3 bases, with 11 bases between. The CDR3 is made up of 15 amino acids. The CDR3 DNA sequence: TGTGCCTGGAGTGTAGACCGCCGTGACACCGGGGAGCTGTTTTTT. Translating gives CAWSVDRRDTGELFF.

Notes on this clone: This same CDR3 is encoded by further DNA sequences in the sample. The V call is TRBV30, the J call TRBJ1-6, with 9 bases lining up with TRBD1. Germline values: CDR1 GTSNPN, CDR2 SVGIG (reference sequence). The CDR3 loop spans 14 amino acids. V trimming: 2 bases; J trimming: 7 bases; junction bases outside the gene matches: 3. The CDR3 sequence: CAWSLGQGNSPLHF. The CDR3, as DNA: TGTGCCTGGAGTTTGGGACAGGGAAATTCACCCCTCCACTTT. The full variable domain, with the rest looked up from reference TRBV30 and TRBJ1-6, is SQTIHQWPATLVQPVGSPLSLECTVEGTSNPNLYWYRQAAGRGLQLLFYSVGIGQISSEVPQNLSASRPQDRQFILSSKKLLLSDSGFYLCAWSLGQGNSPLHFGNGTRLTVT.

The chain has TRBV2 and TRBJ2-1; 14 nucleotides line up with TRBD2. The germline V gene has CDR1 SNHLY and CDR2 FYNNEI. There are 15 residues in the CDR3. V gave up 6 bases and J gave up 6 bases; unmatched junction bases: 4. The CDR3 is CASRRGLAGVNEQFF. For the CDR3, the DNA is TGTGCCAGCAGACGGGGACTAGCGGGAGTCAATGAGCAGTTCTTC.

A remark on this clone: A much more abundant neighbour one base away suggests this may be a read error. Other DNA sequences from this sample encode an identical CDR3 as well. V and J are TRBV6-1 and TRBJ1-2; maybe TRBD1 (5 bases). Trimming cost V 5 bases and J 8 bases, with 15 bases left between them. Per germline, CDR1 MNHNS and CDR2 SASEGT. The CDR3 is 13 amino acids. The CDR3 DNA reads as TGTGCCAGCAGTACCGGGACCGCCTACGGCTACACCTTC. Protein sequence: CASSTGTAYGYTF.

The J gene is TRBJ2-7, the V gene TRBV5-1, with D unresolved. The V end was cut by 6 bases, the J end by 5 bases, with 18 bases between. The CDR3 is 14 residues long. Looked up from germline, CDR1 is SGHRS and CDR2 is YFSETQ. The CDR3 sequence is CASTSGRPTDEQYF. In DNA, the CDR3 is TGCGCCAGCACCTCAGGACGACCTACAGACGAGCAGTACTTC.